A single sample gave rise to the 24 T cell receptor beta chains below, sequenced in a study of blood T cell repertoires in COVID-19. Some clones are missing from TCRdb's copy, which holds only in-frame ones; the method was immunoSEQ multiplex PCR. The table lists more than 200,000 clones, around 86% of them singletons, with 7% to 9% in the top ten. The sample was PBMCs or T cells enriched from blood (not recorded which). The receptors shown here come from a man aged 25-45 years in a cohort exposed to, infected with or recovered from COVID-19 (not recorded which).

V usage is TRBV29-1 and J usage is TRBJ2-7, with D tentatively TRBD2 (6 bases). CDR1 and CDR2 (germline): SQVTM, ANQGSEA. Trimming cost V 4 bases and J 3 bases, with 10 bases left between them. CDR3 length: 12 residues. CDR3 protein: CSVVRGGYEQYF. The CDR3 bases are TGCAGCGTTGTTAGGGGAGGCTACGAGCAGTACTTC.

This clone was detected a few times. The chain links TRBV28 to TRBJ1-5; 7 nucleotides match TRBD1. J was trimmed by 5 bases and V by 4 bases; bases with no gene match: 2. The CDR3 length is 13 residues. Germline loops: CDR1 MDHEN, CDR2 SYDVKM. The chain's CDR3 is CASSSQGDQPQHF. As DNA, the CDR3 is TGTGCCAGCAGTTCGCAGGGGGATCAGCCCCAGCATTTT.

The V gene is TRBV3-1 (or the pseudogene TRBV3-2), the J gene TRBJ1-5; 7 nucleotides line up with TRBD1. This CDR3 comprises 14 residues. Germline V CDR1 and CDR2: LGHDT, YNNKEL (reference sequence). V lost 2 bases to trimming and J lost 5 bases; unmatched junction nucleotides: 3. The CDR3 nucleotides are TGTGCCAGCAGCCAACGGGACAGAGATCAGCCCCAGCATTTT. This gives the protein CASSQRDRDQPQHF.

This chain joins TRBV5-4 and TRBJ2-3; 15 bases match TRBD2. The CDR3 consists of 15 residues. Per the germline V gene, CDR1 is SGHNT and CDR2 is YYREEE (reference sequence). V lost 7 bases, J lost 10 bases, and 10 bases stayed unmatched. The CDR3, as DNA: TGTGCCAGCGGAGGACTAGCGGGAGGGCCGGGCCCGCAGTATTTT. Protein sequence: CASGGLAGGPGPQYF.

The gene calls are TRBV7-9 and TRBJ1-3, with a possible D match to TRBD1 (6 bases). Trimming removed 4 bases at V and 0 bases at J, with 16 bases between. The CDR3 totals 17 residues. Germline V CDR1 and CDR2: SEHNR, FQNEAQ (reference sequence). The CDR3 nucleotides are TGTGCCAGCAGCTCCCGGGGCGCCAGGGGCTCTGGAAACACCATATATTTT. Protein: CASSSRGARGSGNTIYF.

The chain carries TRBV7-9 and TRBJ2-2, with 7 positions matching TRBD1. CDR3 length equals 17 residues. Germline V gene sequence: CDR1 SEHNR, CDR2 FQNEAQ (reference sequence). The J segment lost 0 bases and the V segment lost 5 bases, leaving 9 bases of the junction unmatched. The CDR3 reads CASSPDRRGANTGELFF. The CDR3 DNA reads TGTGCCAGCAGCCCGGACAGGCGAGGCGCGAACACCGGGGAGCTGTTTTTT. Together with reference TRBV7-9 and TRBJ2-2, the CDR3 gives the full variable domain: DTGVSQNPRHKITKRGQNVTFRCDPISEHNRLYWYRQTLGQGPEFLTYFQNEAQLEKSRLLSDRFSAERPKGSFSTLEIQRTEQGDSAMYLCASSPDRRGANTGELFFGEGSRLTVL.

The gene calls are TRBV25-1 and TRBJ2-2, with a tentative D call TRBD2 (8 bases). Trimming took 5 bases from V and 2 from J, leaving 15 bases between them. Germline CDR1 reads MGHDK; CDR2 reads SYGVNS. CDR3 size: 16 residues. This chain's CDR3 is CASSLAGQPNTGELFF. CDR3 in DNA: TGTGCCAGCAGTTTAGCGGGACAGCCCAACACCGGGGAGCTGTTTTTT.

The V call is TRBV15, the J call TRBJ1-4; D is ambiguous. The CDR3 sequence is 15 residues long. The V end lost 1 base, the J end lost 3 bases, and 9 bases lay between the germline ends. The germline V gene has CDR1 LNHNV and CDR2 YYDKDF (reference sequence). The CDR3 sequence is CATSRGGGPNEKLFF. The CDR3, as DNA: TGTGCCACCAGCAGAGGGGGAGGGCCTAATGAAAAACTGTTTTTT.

This clone was found once. V and J are TRBV7-9 and TRBJ2-2; D uncertain. The V and J ends lost 5 bases and 7 bases respectively, with 8 bases between them. The CDR3 covers 12 residues. CDR1 SEHNR and CDR2 FQNEAQ come from the germline V gene (reference sequence). CDR3 DNA sequence: TGTGCCAGCAGCGCGTCGATCGGGGAGCTGTTTTTT. Translating gives CASSASIGELFF.

The gene calls are TRBV7-6 and TRBJ2-7, with TRBD1 matching over 7 bases. The germline gives CDR1 SGHVS, CDR2 FNYEAQ. The V segment lost 6 bases and the J segment 7 bases; nucleotides outside the gene matches: 15. The CDR3 sequence is 15 residues long. The CDR3 nucleotides read TGTGCCAGCAGGGCAGACGCAGGGGGATACGAGGAGCAGTACTTC. As protein: CASRADAGGYEEQYF.

The chain joins TRBV10-3 to TRBJ2-1; 9 nucleotides line up with TRBD1. The CDR3 is made up of 14 amino acids. V dropped 3 bases and J dropped 4; count of bases not matched to a gene: 1. Germline CDR1 and CDR2: ENHRY and SYGVKD. Here the CDR3 reads CAISDGTGYNEQFF. In DNA form, the CDR3 reads TGTGCCATCAGTGATGGGACAGGGTACAATGAGCAGTTCTTC.

The table lists this clone with a few counts. The chain uses TRBV4-1 and TRBJ1-3; 10 bases fit TRBD1. The CDR3 is made up of 16 amino acids. CDR1 is MGHRA and CDR2 is YSYEKL in the germline V gene. With V trimmed by 3 bases and J by 4 bases, 6 bases remained unmatched. The CDR3 loop reads CASSQGGQGPGNTIYF. The CDR3 coding sequence is TGCGCCAGCAGCCAGGGGGGACAGGGGCCCGGAAACACCATATATTTT.

This chain connects TRBV6-5 to TRBJ2-1, with 8 bases lining up with TRBD1. J lost 4 bases, V lost 6 bases, and 5 bases had no gene match. CDR1 is MNHEY, CDR2 SVGAGI, per germline. The CDR3 spans 14 residues. The CDR3 sequence: CASRPGGEYNEQFF. The CDR3 DNA reads as TGTGCCAGCAGGCCAGGGGGCGAGTACAATGAGCAGTTCTTC.

The chain has TRBV5-5 and TRBJ2-3; TRBD1 matches at 10 bases. V trimming: 1 base; J trimming: 4 bases; junction bases outside the gene matches: 3. Germline V gives CDR1 SGHKS, CDR2 YYEKEE (reference sequence). The CDR3 sequence is 15 residues long. The CDR3 DNA sequence: TGTGCCAGCAGCTTGAGGGACAGGGGTGCAGATACGCAGTATTTT. It specifies CASSLRDRGADTQYF.

A word on this clone: At the DNA level, this CDR3 is encoded by other sequences in the same sample as well. V gene TRBV18 combines with J gene TRBJ1-5, with 7 bases identical to TRBD1. The ends lost 3 bases at V and 0 bases at J; junction bases unmatched: 2. Germline CDR1 is KGHSH and CDR2 is LQKENI. The CDR3 length is 15 residues. The CDR3 DNA reads as TGTGCCAGCTCACCGGGACAGCATAGCAATCAGCCCCAGCATTTT. Its protein is CASSPGQHSNQPQHF.

This clone was counted once. The rearrangement joins TRBV27 to TRBJ1-4; TRBD1 is a possible D gene (5 bases). Trimming took off 3 bases at V and 0 bases at J, with 11 bases between the two ends. This CDR3 spans 16 amino acids. CDR1 is MNHEY, CDR2 SMNVEV, per germline (reference sequence). Written as DNA, the CDR3 is TGTGCCAGCAGTTTCCCCAGGGCCCCAACTAATGAAAAACTGTTTTTT. Its protein is CASSFPRAPTNEKLFF.

The rearrangement joins TRBV7-3 to TRBJ2-1; tentatively, D is TRBD1 (7 bases). CDR1 SGHTA and CDR2 FQGTGA come from the germline V gene. The CDR3 loop spans 16 amino acids. V was cut by 4 bases and J by 8 bases, with 21 bases left in between. CDR3 amino acids: CASSYLGRGEPDEQFF. CDR3 DNA sequence: TGTGCCAGCAGCTACCTCGGCAGGGGGGAGCCCGATGAGCAGTTCTTC.

This chain links TRBV2 with TRBJ1-5; 8 bases fit TRBD1. The CDR3 consists of 15 residues. The germline CDR1 and CDR2 sequences are SNHLY and FYNNEI. Trimming removed 5 bases from V and 7 bases from J; junction bases left unmatched: 10. This CDR3 reads CASSPRTGLGQPQHF. The CDR3 nucleotides read TGTGCCAGCAGTCCACGGACAGGGCTAGGCCAGCCCCAGCATTTT.

The CDR3 protein is CASSRGFGQGLDFF. DNA of the CDR3: TGTGCCAGCAGCCGGGGTTTCGGACAGGGGTTGGATTTCTTT. The rearrangement joins TRBV7-2 to TRBJ1-1; 9 nucleotides match TRBD1. Germline CDR1 reads SGHTA; CDR2 reads FQGNSA. V lost 5 bases and J lost 13; bases outside the gene matches: 14. The CDR3 runs 14 residues.

CDR3 bases: TGCGCCAGCAGCCGCGGCAGTAAGGGGACAGCCCTTGGAAACACCATATATTTT. Its translation is CASSRGSKGTALGNTIYF. This chain connects TRBV4-1 to TRBJ1-3; TRBD1 matches at 7 bases. Per germline, CDR1 MGHRA and CDR2 YSYEKL. This CDR3 comprises 18 residues. V lost 4 bases, J lost 3 bases, and 15 bases stayed unmatched.

This chain joins TRBV7-2 and TRBJ2-7; possibly TRBD2 for D (5 bases). Germline CDR1 reads SGHTA; CDR2 reads FQGNSA. V lost 1 base and J lost 7, with 17 bases in between. The CDR3 length is 15 residues. CDR3 nucleotide sequence: TGTGCCAGCAGCTTAGACCCGGGAACCCTTTATGAGCAGTACTTC. It codes for CASSLDPGTLYEQYF.

V gene TRBV28 combines with J gene TRBJ1-1; D unclear. V lost 10 bases and J lost 8, with 5 bases in between. Germline lookup yields CDR1 MDHEN and CDR2 SYDVKM. The CDR3 totals 8 residues. The CDR3 DNA reads TGTGCCACGGGGGAAGCTTTCTTT. It codes for CATGEAFF.

The chain combines TRBV5-1 with TRBJ2-4; 8 nucleotides agree with TRBD2. V was pared by 0 bases and J by 1 base, with 3 bases of the junction left unmatched. Germline lookup yields CDR1 SGHRS and CDR2 YFSETQ. This CDR3 region has 16 residues. The CDR3 sequence is CASSLVSGSAKNIQYF. The CDR3 DNA follows: TGCGCCAGCAGCTTGGTAAGCGGGAGTGCCAAAAACATTCAGTACTTC.

This clone occurred once. The V gene is TRBV9, the J gene TRBJ1-1; 8 bases are shared with TRBD1. J was trimmed by 5 bases and V by 0 bases; bases with no gene match: 3. Germline assignment: CDR1 SGDLS and CDR2 YYNGEE. There are 14 residues in the CDR3. The CDR3 nucleotides are TGTGCCAGCAGCGTAGAAACAGGGGGGACTGAAGCTTTCTTT. Protein: CASSVETGGTEAFF.